A selection of T cell receptor beta chains follows, all from one sample in a study of blood T cells in healthy people across ages. Each CDR3 protein gets one entry after TCRdb re-called the 5' RACE reads with MiXCR. The sample consists of about 1.7 million distinct CDR3 sequences, roughly 27% of them appearing once. Material for sequencing was blood. The source of these receptors is a woman aged 25 to 39 in good health. The CDR3 runs from the conserved cysteine through the conserved F or W. The D gene is left open where the match is weak. Not all rows give a size; the values are once, few, many and, for expanded clones, a class.

NA	12	TRBJ2-7	TRBV7-2	TRBD2	CASSLVAGVQYF	TGTGCCAGCAGCTTAGTAGCGGGAGTGCAGTACTTC
few	15	TRBJ2-7	TRBV5-1	TRBD2	CASSLEGSREDEQYF	TGCGCCAGCAGCTTGGAGGGTTCACGGGAGGACGAGCAGTACTTC
NA	12	TRBJ1-2	TRBV6-5	NA	CASSREGHGYTF	TGTGCCAGCAGTAGAGAAGGGCATGGCTACACCTTC
few	16	TRBJ2-1	TRBV6-2/TRBV6-3	TRBD2	CASSLDPGLAGVEQFF	TGTGCCAGCAGTCTAGACCCGGGACTAGCGGGAGTGGAGCAGTTCTTC
few	16	TRBJ2-5	TRBV4-2	TRBD2	CASSQSAGGPWETQYF	TGTGCCAGCAGCCAGTCGGCGGGGGGGCCTTGGGAGACCCAGTACTTC
few	14	TRBJ2-7	TRBV7-2	TRBD2	CASSQTRAGDEQYF	TGTGCCAGCAGCCAAACCCGGGCGGGGGACGAGCAGTACTTC
NA	16	TRBJ2-5	TRBV27	NA	CASSSLPNLGGKTQYF	TGTGCCAGCAGTTCACTACCTAATCTAGGGGGAAAGACCCAGTACTTC
NA	17	TRBJ1-2	TRBV20-1	TRBD1	CSARDRFLAGGTYGYTF	TGCAGTGCTAGAGATCGATTTTTGGCAGGGGGGACTTATGGCTACACCTTC
NA	14	TRBJ1-4	TRBV18	NA	CANSPSGANEKLFF	TGTGCCAACTCACCTTCCGGGGCGAATGAAAAACTGTTTTTT
NA	15	TRBJ2-7	TRBV7-9	NA	CASSLGDWNSDEQYF	TGTGCCAGCAGCTTAGGAGACTGGAACAGCGACGAGCAGTACTTC
few	17	TRBJ1-6	TRBV11-2	NA	CASSLGEASSYNSPLHF	TGTGCCAGCAGCTTAGGGGAGGCGAGCTCCTATAATTCACCCCTCCACTTT
NA	13	TRBJ2-5	TRBV29-1	NA	CSVVPRAVETQYF	TGCAGCGTTGTCCCGAGGGCGGTGGAGACCCAGTACTTC
NA	15	TRBJ2-7	TRBV5-1	NA	CASSLAGAWAGEQYF	TGCGCCAGCAGCTTGGCCGGCGCCTGGGCGGGAGAGCAGTACTTC
few	16	TRBJ2-7	TRBV15	TRBD1	CATSRGTGTGGHEQYF	TGTGCCACCAGCAGAGGAACCGGGACAGGGGGCCACGAGCAGTACTTC
few	14	TRBJ2-5	TRBV5-1	NA	CASSLNGRDETQYF	TGCGCCAGCAGCTTGAACGGCAGGGACGAGACCCAGTACTTC